The 10 T cell receptor beta chains given below trace back to one sample, sequenced in a study of Tregs in tolerant kidney transplant recipients. Sequencing was performed with immunoSEQ multiplex PCR; in TCRdb, only in-frame clones are kept and a portion is missing. Here the sample spans some 90,000 clones, over 85% being singletons. Sequenced sample: CD8+ T cells from blood. These receptors were collected from a human donor in good health.

The chain couples TRBV5-4 to TRBJ2-2, with D unclear. This CDR3 region has 14 residues. Germline V gene lookup returns CDR1 SGHNT and CDR2 YYREEE (reference sequence). V was trimmed by 3 bases and J by 6 bases, leaving 12 bases between them. The CDR3: CASSSPLLAGELFF. CDR3 nucleotides: TGTGCCAGCAGCTCCCCACTGCTAGCCGGGGAGCTGTTTTTT.

The sample holds a few counts of this clone. The V call is TRBV7-9, the J call TRBJ1-2; D may be TRBD1 (5 bases). V lost 7 bases to trimming and J lost 4 bases, with 13 bases between them. CDR3 length: 13 residues. Per germline, CDR1 SEHNR and CDR2 FQNEAQ (reference sequence). The CDR3 DNA sequence: TGTGCCAGCACCACAGGTGGGCCCTATGGCTACACCTTC. Translating it yields CASTTGGPYGYTF. Using reference TRBV7-9 and TRBJ1-2 for the parts outside the CDR3, the full variable domain is DTGVSQNPRHKITKRGQNVTFRCDPISEHNRLYWYRQTLGQGPEFLTYFQNEAQLEKSRLLSDRFSAERPKGSFSTLEIQRTEQGDSAMYLCASTTGGPYGYTFGSGTRLTVV.

The chain recombines TRBV5-4 with TRBJ2-1, with D unclear. The ends were cut back, 5 bases at V and 7 bases at J, with 13 bases in the middle. CDR1 and CDR2 (germline): SGHNT, YYREEE (reference sequence). This CDR3 spans 13 amino acids. CDR3 nucleotide sequence: TGTGCCAGCAGGGCCCGTAGTCTGAATGAGCAGTTCTTC. It yields the protein CASRARSLNEQFF.

The chain employs TRBV5-4 and TRBJ2-1; TRBD2 matches at 10 bases. The junction had 13 bases not matched to a gene; V was cut back by 0 bases and J by 10 bases. This CDR3 has 17 residues. Per the germline V gene, CDR1 is SGHNT and CDR2 is YYREEE (reference sequence). In DNA, the CDR3 is TGTGCCAGCAGCTTGGTGTTCGGGCTAGCGGGAGTTCGGGAGCAGTTCTTC. Translated, it gives CASSLVFGLAGVREQFF.

The V gene is TRBV2, the J gene TRBJ2-7; D is perhaps TRBD2 (6 bases). In germline, CDR1 is SNHLY, CDR2 FYNNEI. The V end was cut by 11 bases, the J end by 2 bases, with 16 bases between. The CDR3 extends over 13 amino acids. CDR3 sequence: CAVPGLTAYEQYF. Here the CDR3 DNA reads TGTGCCGTCCCGGGACTGACCGCCTACGAGCAGTACTTC.

This chain joins TRBV6-5 and TRBJ2-1; TRBD1 matches 9 bases. Trimming at V came to 2 bases and at J to 8 bases, leaving 1 base not matched to a gene. Looked up from germline, CDR1 is MNHEY and CDR2 is SVGAGI. The CDR3 extends over 13 amino acids. CDR3 sequence (DNA): TGTGCCAGCAGTTACGGACAGGGGTATGAGCAGTTCTTC. This gives the protein CASSYGQGYEQFF.

The table lists this clone with a count of one. The J gene is TRBJ1-5, the V gene TRBV15; D is uncertain. The CDR3 spans 15 residues. V was pared by 0 bases and J by 6 bases, with 12 bases between. The germline V gene has CDR1 LNHNV and CDR2 YYDKDF (reference sequence). The CDR3 DNA reads as TGTGCCACCAGCAGAGATGGGTCCTTCAGTCAGCCCCAGCATTTT. Translated: CATSRDGSFSQPQHF. The full variable domain, completed using reference TRBV15 and TRBJ1-5, is DAMVIQNPRYQVTQFGKPVTLSCSQTLNHNVMYWYQQKSSQAPKLLFHYYDKDFNNEADTPDNFQSRRPNTSFCFLDIRSPGLGDTAMYLCATSRDGSFSQPQHFGDGTRLSIL.

The genes are TRBV7-8 and TRBJ2-1; 9 bases line up with TRBD1. V gave up 0 bases and J gave up 2 bases; unmatched junction bases: 2. The length of the CDR3 is 16 residues. The germline CDR1 and CDR2 sequences are SGHVS and FQNEAQ. The CDR3 DNA follows: TGTGCCAGCAGCTTAGCGACAGGGGGGACCTACAATGAGCAGTTCTTC. Its translation: CASSLATGGTYNEQFF.

Remarks on this clone: Mismatch with germline at one junction end may stem from a read error. This chain uses TRBV7-7 with TRBJ2-2; tentatively, D is TRBD1 or TRBD2 (6 bases each). This CDR3 is 15 amino acids long. The germline V gene has CDR1 SSHAT and CDR2 FNYEAQ (reference sequence). CDR3 in amino acids: CASSFGLGGGGELFF. The DNA of the CDR3 is TGTGCTAGCAGCTTCGGCCTCGGAGGGGGAGGGGAGCTGTTTTTT.

The chain employs TRBV7-9 and TRBJ2-5; 7 positions agree with TRBD2. This CDR3 has 15 amino acids. With 4 bases clipped from V and 2 bases from J, the junction kept 7 bases outside the gene matches. Germline V gene lookup returns CDR1 SEHNR and CDR2 FQNEAQ (reference sequence). The CDR3 DNA follows: TGTGCCAGCAGCTATGGGGGGGAAGGGCAAGAGACCCAGTACTTC. It encodes CASSYGGEGQETQYF.